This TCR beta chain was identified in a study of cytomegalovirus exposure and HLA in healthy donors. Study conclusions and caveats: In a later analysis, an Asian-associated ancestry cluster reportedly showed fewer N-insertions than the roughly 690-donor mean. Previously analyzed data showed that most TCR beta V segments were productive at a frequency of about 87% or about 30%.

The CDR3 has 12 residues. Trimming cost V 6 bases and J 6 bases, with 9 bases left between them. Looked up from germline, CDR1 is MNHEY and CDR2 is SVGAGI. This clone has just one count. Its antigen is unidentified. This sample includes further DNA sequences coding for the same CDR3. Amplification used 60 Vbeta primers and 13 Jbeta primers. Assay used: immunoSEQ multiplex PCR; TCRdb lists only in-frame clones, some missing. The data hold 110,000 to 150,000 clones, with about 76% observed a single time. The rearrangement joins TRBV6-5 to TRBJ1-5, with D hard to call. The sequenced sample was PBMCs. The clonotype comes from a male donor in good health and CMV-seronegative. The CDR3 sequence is CASSSGGQPQHF. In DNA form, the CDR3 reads TGTGCCAGCAGCTCGGGAGGTCAGCCCCAGCATTTT.